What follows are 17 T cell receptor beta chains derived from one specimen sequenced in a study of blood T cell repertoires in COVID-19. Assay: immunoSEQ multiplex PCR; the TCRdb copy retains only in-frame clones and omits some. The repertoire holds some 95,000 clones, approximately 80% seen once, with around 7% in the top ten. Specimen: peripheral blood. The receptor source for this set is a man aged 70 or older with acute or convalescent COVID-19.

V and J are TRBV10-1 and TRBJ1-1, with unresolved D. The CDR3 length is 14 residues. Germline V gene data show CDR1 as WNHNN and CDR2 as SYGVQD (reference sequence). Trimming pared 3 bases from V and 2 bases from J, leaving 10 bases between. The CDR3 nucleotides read TGCGCCAGCAGTGAAGGTCGGGGAAACACTGAAGCTTTCTTT. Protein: CASSEGRGNTEAFF.

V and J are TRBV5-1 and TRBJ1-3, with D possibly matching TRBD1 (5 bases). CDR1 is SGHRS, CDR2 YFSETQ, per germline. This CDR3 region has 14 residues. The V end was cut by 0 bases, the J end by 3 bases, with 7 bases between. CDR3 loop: CASSLGRDGNTIYF. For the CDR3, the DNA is TGCGCCAGCAGCTTGGGCAGGGATGGAAACACCATATATTTT. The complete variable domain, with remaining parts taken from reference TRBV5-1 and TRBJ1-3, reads KAGVTQTPRYLIKTRGQQVTLSCSPISGHRSVSWYQQTPGQGLQFLFEYFSETQRNKGNFPGRFSGRQFSNSRSEMNVSTLELGDSALYLCASSLGRDGNTIYFGEGSWLTVV.

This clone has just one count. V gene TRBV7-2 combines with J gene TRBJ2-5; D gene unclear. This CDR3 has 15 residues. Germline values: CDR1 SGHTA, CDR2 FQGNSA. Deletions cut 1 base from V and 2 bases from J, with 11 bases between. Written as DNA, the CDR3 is TGTGCCAGCAGCTTAGGAGTCCTTCAACAAGAGACCCAGTACTTC. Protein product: CASSLGVLQQETQYF.

Here the CDR3 DNA reads TGTGCCAGCAGTGAACGAACCGGGGTTATCTCCTACGAGCAGTACGTC. Amino acid sequence: CASSERTGVISYEQYV. The gene calls are TRBV6-1 and TRBJ2-7, with a weak D call TRBD2 (5 bases). CDR1 is MNHNS, CDR2 SASEGT, per germline. The V end was cut by 2 bases, the J end by 0 bases, with 14 bases between. The CDR3 has 16 residues.

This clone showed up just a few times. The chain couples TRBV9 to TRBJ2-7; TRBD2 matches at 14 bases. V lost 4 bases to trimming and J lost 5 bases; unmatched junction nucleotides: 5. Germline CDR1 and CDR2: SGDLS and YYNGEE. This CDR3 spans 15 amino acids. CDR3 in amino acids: CASSTTSGRAHEQYF. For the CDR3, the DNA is TGTGCCAGCAGCACGACTAGCGGGAGGGCCCACGAGCAGTACTTC.

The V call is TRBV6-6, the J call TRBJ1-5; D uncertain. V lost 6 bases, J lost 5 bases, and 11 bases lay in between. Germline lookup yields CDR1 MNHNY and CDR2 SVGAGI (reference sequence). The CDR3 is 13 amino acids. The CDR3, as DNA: TGTGCCAGCAGCTCCGGGGAGTATCAGCCCCAGCATTTT. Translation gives CASSSGEYQPQHF.

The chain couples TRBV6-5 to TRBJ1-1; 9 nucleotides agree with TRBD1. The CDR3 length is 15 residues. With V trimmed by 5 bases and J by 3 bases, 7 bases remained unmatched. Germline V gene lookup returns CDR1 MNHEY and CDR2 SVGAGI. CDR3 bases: TGTGCCAGCAGTCGGGACAGGGTTATAGACACTGAAGCTTTCTTT. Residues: CASSRDRVIDTEAFF.

Here the CDR3 reads CAWSGTGVTEAFF. CDR3 bases: TGTGCCTGGAGTGGGACAGGGGTCACTGAAGCTTTCTTT. The chain carries TRBV30 and TRBJ1-1, with 9 bases aligning to TRBD1. The V segment lost 1 base and the J segment 4 bases; nucleotides outside the gene matches: 1. This CDR3 contains 13 residues. In germline, CDR1 is GTSNPN, CDR2 SVGIG (reference sequence).

The CDR3 here is CACHRAPGNTIYF. CDR3 nucleotide sequence: TGTGCCTGTCACAGGGCCCCTGGAAACACCATATATTTT. V usage is TRBV12-3 or TRBV12-4 and J usage is TRBJ1-3; a weak D match, TRBD1 (6 bases). V shed 11 bases and J shed 2 bases, with 13 bases lying between them. CDR3 length: 13 residues.

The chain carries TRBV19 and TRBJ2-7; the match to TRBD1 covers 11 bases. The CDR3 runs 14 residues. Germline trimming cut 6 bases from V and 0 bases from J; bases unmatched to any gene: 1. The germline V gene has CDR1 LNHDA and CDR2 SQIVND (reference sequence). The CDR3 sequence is CASRGTGGSYEQYF. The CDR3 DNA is TGTGCCAGTAGAGGGACAGGGGGCTCCTACGAGCAGTACTTC.

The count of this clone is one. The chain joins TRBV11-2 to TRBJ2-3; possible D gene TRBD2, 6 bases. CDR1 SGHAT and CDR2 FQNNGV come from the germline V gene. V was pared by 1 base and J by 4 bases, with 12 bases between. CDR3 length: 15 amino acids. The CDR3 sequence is CASSLAGSRADTQYF. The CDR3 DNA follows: TGTGCCAGCAGCTTAGCCGGGAGTAGGGCAGATACGCAGTATTTT.

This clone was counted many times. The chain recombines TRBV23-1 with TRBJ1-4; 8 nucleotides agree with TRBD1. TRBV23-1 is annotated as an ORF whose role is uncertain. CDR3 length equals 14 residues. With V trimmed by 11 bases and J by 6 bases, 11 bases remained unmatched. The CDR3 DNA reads TGCGCCGACCAGGGGGCGGACACTGATGAAAAACTGTTTTTT. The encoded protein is CADQGADTDEKLFF.

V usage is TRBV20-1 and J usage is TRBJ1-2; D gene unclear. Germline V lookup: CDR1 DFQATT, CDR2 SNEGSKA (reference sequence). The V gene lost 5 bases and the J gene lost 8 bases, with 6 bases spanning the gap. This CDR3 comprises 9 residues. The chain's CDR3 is CSAPGGYTF. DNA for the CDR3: TGCAGTGCTCCCGGGGGCTACACCTTC.

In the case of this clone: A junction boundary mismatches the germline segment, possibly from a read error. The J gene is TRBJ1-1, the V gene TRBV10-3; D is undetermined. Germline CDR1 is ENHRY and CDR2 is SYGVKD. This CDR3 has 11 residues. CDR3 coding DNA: TGTGCCATCAGTGAGGGAAGGAAGGAGGTCTTT. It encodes CAISEGRKEVF.

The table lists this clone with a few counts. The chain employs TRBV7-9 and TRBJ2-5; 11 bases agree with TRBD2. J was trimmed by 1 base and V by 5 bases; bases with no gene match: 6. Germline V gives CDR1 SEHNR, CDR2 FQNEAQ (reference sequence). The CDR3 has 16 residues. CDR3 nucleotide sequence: TGTGCCAGCAGCACTGGACTAGCGGGCCTCCAAGAGACCCAGTACTTC. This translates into CASSTGLAGLQETQYF.

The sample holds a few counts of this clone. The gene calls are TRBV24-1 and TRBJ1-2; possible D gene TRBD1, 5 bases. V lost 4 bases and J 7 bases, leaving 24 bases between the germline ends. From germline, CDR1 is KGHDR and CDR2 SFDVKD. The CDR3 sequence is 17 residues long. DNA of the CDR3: TGTGCCACCAGTGACCCCGGGGAGGGGCGCGGACTCATTGGCTACACCTTC. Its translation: CATSDPGEGRGLIGYTF.

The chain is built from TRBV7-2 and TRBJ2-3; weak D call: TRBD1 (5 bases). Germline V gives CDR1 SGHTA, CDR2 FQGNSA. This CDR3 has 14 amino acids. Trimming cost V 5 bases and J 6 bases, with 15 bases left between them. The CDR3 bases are TGTGCCAGCAGCGTCAGCAGCAGGGCCGATACGCAGTATTTT. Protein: CASSVSSRADTQYF. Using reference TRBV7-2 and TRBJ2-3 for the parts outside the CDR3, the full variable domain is GAGVSQSPSNKVTEKGKDVELRCDPISGHTALYWYRQSLGQGLEFLIYFQGNSAPDKSGLPSDRFSAERTGGSVSTLTIQRTQQEDSAVYLCASSVSSRADTQYFGPGTRLTVL.